This TCR beta chain is from a study of OX40 agonist ivuxolimab in advanced cancers. At the level of the study: Of mixed ages from 23 to 79 and averaging around 60 years, the group was around 78% male. Partial responses were achieved by three patients, one with hepatocellular carcinoma and two with cutaneous melanoma. Patients with prior anti-PD-1, anti-PD-L1 or anti-CTLA-4 therapy were eligible; about 41% had some.

Worth noting for this clone: What it binds is not known.

Some clones are missing from TCRdb's copy, which holds only in-frame ones; the method was immunoSEQ multiplex PCR. The sample gives about 22,000 clones, over 70% of which show up once; roughly 32% is in the top ten. Study-wide results and limits: Researchers did not establish what antigens the expanded peripheral T cells target.

The origin of this receptor is an adult with an advanced solid tumor such as melanoma, head and neck, liver or kidney cancer. Sequences were derived from CD4+ or CD8+ T cells sorted from blood, sampled in a trial of the OX40 agonist ivuxolimab.

CDR3 sequence (DNA): TGCGCCAGCAGCCGCAGGGGGGGGGAGGTCAAAAACATTCAGTACTTC. Translation: CASSRRGGEVKNIQYF. The V gene is TRBV4-1, the J gene TRBJ2-4; tentatively, D is TRBD1 or TRBD2 (7 bases each). The CDR3 covers 16 residues. Germline values: CDR1 MGHRA, CDR2 YSYEKL. V lost 4 bases and J 3 bases, leaving 16 bases between the germline ends.